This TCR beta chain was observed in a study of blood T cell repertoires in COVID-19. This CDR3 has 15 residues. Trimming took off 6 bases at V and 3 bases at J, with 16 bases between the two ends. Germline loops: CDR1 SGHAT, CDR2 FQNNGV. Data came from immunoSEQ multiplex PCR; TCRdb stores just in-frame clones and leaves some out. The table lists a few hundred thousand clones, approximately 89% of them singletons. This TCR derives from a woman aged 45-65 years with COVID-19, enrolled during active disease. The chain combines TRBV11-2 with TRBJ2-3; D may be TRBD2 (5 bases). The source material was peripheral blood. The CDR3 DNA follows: TGTGCCAGCAGTCCCGGACCTGGGGAGACAGATACGCAGTATTTT. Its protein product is CASSPGPGETDTQYF.